This T cell receptor (beta chain) was sequenced in a study of T cell repertoires in aging, cancer and after chemotherapy. Across the study: Healthy donor repertoires were recorded over several months to years and showed clear clonal overlap. Study-wide results and limits: In each cancer cohort, median generation probability increased across chemotherapy, suggesting thymic output rebounded.

A mixed TRB-A/B primer pool amplified rearranged TRB by multiplex touch-down PCR. One entry per CDR3 protein, called by TCRdb with MiXCR from the multiplex PCR reads. The sample consists of about 5,200 distinct CDR3 sequences, 25% to 30% of them appearing once. This clonotype came up a few times. The antigen is undetermined. Peripheral blood genomic DNA, not sorted cells or RNA, was the template. The material sequenced was blood. The source is a human donor in good health.

The CDR3 bases are TGCGCCAGCAGTCCCGAGCTGAACACTGAAGCTTTCTTT. Translated: CASSPELNTEAFF. This sequence joins TRBV5-1 and TRBJ1-1; D gene unclear. The germline CDR1 and CDR2 sequences are SGHRS and YFSETQ. This CDR3 is 13 amino acids long. Trimming stripped 5 bases from V and 0 bases from J, with 8 bases between. The full variable domain, completed using reference TRBV5-1 and TRBJ1-1, is KAGVTQTPRYLIKTRGQQVTLSCSPISGHRSVSWYQQTPGQGLQFLFEYFSETQRNKGNFPGRFSGRQFSNSRSEMNVSTLELGDSALYLCASSPELNTEAFFGQGTRLTVV.